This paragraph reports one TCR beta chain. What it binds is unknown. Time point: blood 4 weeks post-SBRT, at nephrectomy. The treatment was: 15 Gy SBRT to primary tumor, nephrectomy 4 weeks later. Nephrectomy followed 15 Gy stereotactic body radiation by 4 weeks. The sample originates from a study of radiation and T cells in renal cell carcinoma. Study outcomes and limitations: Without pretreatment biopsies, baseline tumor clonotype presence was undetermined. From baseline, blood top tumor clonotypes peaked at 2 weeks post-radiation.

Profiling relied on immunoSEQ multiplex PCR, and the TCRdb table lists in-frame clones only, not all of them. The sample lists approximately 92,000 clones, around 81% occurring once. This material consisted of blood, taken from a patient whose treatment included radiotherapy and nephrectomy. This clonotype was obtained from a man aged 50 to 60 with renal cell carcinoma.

The CDR3 loop reads CASSPGRGSPIEQFF. The DNA of the CDR3 is TGTGCCAGCAGCCCAGGGAGGGGCAGCCCGATCGAGCAGTTCTTC. The chain carries TRBV7-2 and TRBJ2-1; 7 bases agree with TRBD2. This CDR3 is 15 amino acids long. Germline CDR1 SGHTA, CDR2 FQGNSA. The ends lost 5 bases at V and 10 bases at J; junction bases unmatched: 14.